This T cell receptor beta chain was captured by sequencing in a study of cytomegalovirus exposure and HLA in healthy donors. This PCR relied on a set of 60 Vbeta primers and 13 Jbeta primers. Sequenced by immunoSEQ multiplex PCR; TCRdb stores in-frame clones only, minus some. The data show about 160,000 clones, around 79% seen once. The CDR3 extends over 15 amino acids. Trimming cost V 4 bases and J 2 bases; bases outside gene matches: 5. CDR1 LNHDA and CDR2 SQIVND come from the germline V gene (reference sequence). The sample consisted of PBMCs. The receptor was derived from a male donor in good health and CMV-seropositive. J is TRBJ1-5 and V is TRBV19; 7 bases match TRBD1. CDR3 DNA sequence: TGTGCCAGTAGTACCCAAGGGACAGGCAATCAGCCCCAGCATTTT. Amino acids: CASSTQGTGNQPQHF.